Each of the 32 T cell receptor beta chains below was sequenced from the same sample in a study of shared clonotypes between healthy human individuals. Generated by immunoSEQ multiplex PCR, the TCRdb table keeps only in-frame clones and is missing some. The table lists over 400,000 clones, roughly 95% of them singletons. The specimen was naive CD4+ T cells sorted from blood. Subset denoted: CD45RA+ positively selected. These receptors all come from a woman in her twenties or thirties in good health.

The genes are TRBV11-2 and TRBJ2-5; 8 bases are a match to TRBD2. Unmatched junction bases numbered 6, after V lost 1 base and J lost 5 bases. CDR3 length: 15 amino acids. Germline values: CDR1 SGHAT, CDR2 FQNNGV. The CDR3 loop is CASSLGAGARETQYF. Here the CDR3 DNA reads TGTGCCAGCAGCTTAGGAGCGGGAGCTCGGGAGACCCAGTACTTC.

This clone was detected once. The gene calls are TRBV2 and TRBJ2-7; no reliable D call. Trimming left V 6 bases short and J 1 base short, with 16 bases between. The CDR3 sequence is 15 residues long. Germline V gives CDR1 SNHLY, CDR2 FYNNEI. For the CDR3, the DNA is TGTGCCAGCAGCCAGTCGTTGCAGTTTTCCTACGAGCAGTACTTC. It specifies CASSQSLQFSYEQYF. Full variable domain (remainder filled in from reference TRBV2 and TRBJ2-7): EPEVTQTPSHQVTQMGQEVILRCVPISNHLYFYWYRQILGQKVEFLVSFYNNEISEKSEIFDDQFSVERPDGSNFTLKIRSTKLEDSAMYFCASSQSLQFSYEQYFGPGTRLTVT.

Remarks on this clone: Other DNA sequences from this sample encode an identical CDR3 as well. CDR3 in amino acids: CSAGSAYEQYF. CDR3 sequence (DNA): TGCAGTGCAGGGTCGGCGTACGAGCAGTACTTC. The V gene is TRBV20-1, the J gene TRBJ2-7, with unresolved D. The germline gives CDR1 DFQATT, CDR2 SNEGSKA (reference sequence). The CDR3 contains 11 residues. The V and J ends lost 6 bases and 4 bases respectively, with 10 bases between them.

The rearrangement joins TRBV18 to TRBJ2-7, with TRBD1 identical over 9 bases. The V and J ends lost 6 bases and 1 base, in that order; junction bases with no gene match: 4. Per germline, CDR1 KGHSH and CDR2 LQKENI. The CDR3 is 14 residues long. The CDR3 DNA reads as TGTGCCAGCTCCATCGGGACAGGGTCCTACGAGCAGTACTTC. Its translation: CASSIGTGSYEQYF.

The chain joins TRBV6-1 to TRBJ1-2, with D possibly matching TRBD1 (5 bases). Germline CDR1 reads MNHNS; CDR2 reads SASEGT. The CDR3 spans 16 residues. Trimming pared 6 bases from V and 8 bases from J, leaving 25 bases between. The CDR3 protein is CASRETGRYSGGGYTF. The CDR3 region has the DNA TGTGCCAGCAGAGAAACGGGGCGGTATTCGGGCGGGGGCTACACCTTC.

The J gene is TRBJ1-2, the V gene TRBV6-5, with unresolved D. Trimming took off 9 bases at V and 9 bases at J, with 20 bases between the two ends. The CDR3 sequence is 13 residues long. Per germline, CDR1 MNHEY and CDR2 SVGAGI. CDR3 DNA sequence: TGTGCCAGTACCAAATGGATTGGGTCGAGCTACACCTTC. Its protein is CASTKWIGSSYTF.

The chain couples TRBV11-1 to TRBJ1-6; D may be TRBD1 (6 bases). The CDR3 extends over 16 amino acids. The germline gives CDR1 SGHAT, CDR2 FQDESV (reference sequence). The V and J ends lost 5 bases and 9 bases respectively, with 20 bases between them. The CDR3 region has the DNA TGTGCCAGCAGCCTAGGGGACATAATCGAGAGTTCACCCCTCCACTTT. It is translated as CASSLGDIIESSPLHF.

This clone was counted a single time. V gene TRBV6-5 combines with J gene TRBJ1-3, with D hard to call. Per the germline V gene, CDR1 is MNHEY and CDR2 is SVGAGI. The CDR3 extends over 13 amino acids. V was pared by 2 bases and J by 4 bases, with 6 bases between. The CDR3 protein is CASSYDRGNTIYF. DNA for the CDR3: TGTGCCAGCAGTTACGACCGGGGAAACACCATATATTTT.

The chain uses TRBV5-4 and TRBJ2-5; a weak D match, TRBD2 (5 bases). Trimming cost V 0 bases and J 4 bases, with 13 bases left between them. The CDR3 is 15 amino acids. The germline V gene has CDR1 SGHNT and CDR2 YYREEE (reference sequence). CDR3 in DNA: TGTGCCAGCAGCTTGGCCGGAGGTAGAGGAGAGACCCAGTACTTC. Protein: CASSLAGGRGETQYF.

J is TRBJ2-7 and V is TRBV28, with 8 bases aligning to TRBD1. CDR3 length equals 16 residues. The V gene's germline CDR1 is MDHEN and CDR2 SYDVKM. V shed 7 bases, J shed 2 bases, and the junction held 13 bases outside the gene matches. This CDR3 reads CASNHYQGAQTYEQYF. Here the CDR3 DNA reads TGTGCCAGCAACCACTACCAGGGGGCTCAAACCTACGAGCAGTACTTC.

Details on this clone: At the DNA level, this CDR3 is encoded by other sequences in the same sample as well. The chain recombines TRBV6-1 with TRBJ1-5, with 8 bases lining up with TRBD1. The V and J ends lost 5 bases and 5 bases, in that order; junction bases with no gene match: 2. CDR3 length: 13 amino acids. The V gene's germline CDR1 is MNHNS and CDR2 SASEGT. The chain's CDR3 is CASSPDRDQPQHF. CDR3 nucleotide sequence: TGTGCCAGCAGTCCGGACAGGGATCAGCCCCAGCATTTT.

The genes are TRBV7-9 and TRBJ2-2; D is unclear. V lost 2 bases and J 2 bases, leaving 6 bases between the germline ends. Germline CDR1 is SEHNR and CDR2 is FQNEAQ (reference sequence). This CDR3 is built from 14 residues. CDR3 residues: CASSLTINTGELFF. The CDR3 DNA sequence: TGTGCCAGCAGCTTAACTATAAACACCGGGGAGCTGTTTTTT.

V usage is TRBV5-6 and J usage is TRBJ2-5, with no clear D. Trimming removed 4 bases from V and 2 bases from J, with 3 bases in between. CDR1 SGHDT and CDR2 YYEEEE come from the germline V gene. This CDR3 spans 11 amino acids. CDR3: CASSVQETQYF. The CDR3 DNA reads as TGTGCCAGCAGCGTACAAGAGACCCAGTACTTC. Full variable domain (outside the CDR3, taken from reference TRBV5-6 and TRBJ2-5): DAGVTQSPTHLIKTRGQQVTLRCSPKSGHDTVSWYQQALGQGPQFIFQYYEEEERQRGNFPDRFSGHQFPNYSSELNVNALLLGDSALYLCASSVQETQYFGPGTRLLVL.

Remarks on this clone: The junction departs from germline at one end; a sequencing error may be responsible. The chain recombines TRBV9 with TRBJ2-2; D is perhaps TRBD1 or TRBD2 (6 bases each). This CDR3 spans 15 amino acids. The V gene's germline CDR1 is SGDLS and CDR2 YYNGEE. CDR3 residues: CASSVRDTSTRELFF. CDR3 sequence (DNA): TGTGCCAGCAGCGTGCGGGACACCTCCACCCGGGAGCTGTTTTTT.

V gene TRBV2 combines with J gene TRBJ2-2; TRBD2 agrees at 13 bases. CDR1 SNHLY and CDR2 FYNNEI come from the germline V gene. The V segment lost 5 bases and the J segment 1 base; nucleotides outside the gene matches: 1. This CDR3 comprises 16 residues. The CDR3 protein is CASSRTSGRNTGELFF. In DNA, the CDR3 is TGTGCCAGCAGTCGGACTAGCGGGAGGAACACCGGGGAGCTGTTTTTT.

The V call is TRBV6-5, the J call TRBJ2-7; D unresolved. The V gene lost 6 bases and the J gene lost 1 base, with 10 bases spanning the gap. Germline lookup yields CDR1 MNHEY and CDR2 SVGAGI. There are 13 residues in the CDR3. The CDR3 spells CASRPQNSYEQYF. As DNA, the CDR3 is TGTGCCAGCAGGCCACAGAATTCCTACGAGCAGTACTTC.

The chain combines TRBV6-5 with TRBJ1-3, with a possible D match to TRBD1 (5 bases). This CDR3 region has 15 residues. Germline CDR1 MNHEY, CDR2 SVGAGI. V was shortened by 6 bases and J by 0 bases, with 12 bases between the two germline ends. Written as DNA, the CDR3 is TGTGCCAGCAGCTGGGGGAGGGACTCTGGAAACACCATATATTTT. It yields the protein CASSWGRDSGNTIYF.

V usage is TRBV19 and J usage is TRBJ2-7, with a weak D call TRBD2 (6 bases). CDR1 and CDR2 from the germline V gene are LNHDA and SQIVND (reference sequence). Trimming pared 2 bases from V and 3 bases from J, leaving 14 bases between. There are 15 residues in the CDR3. In nucleotides, the CDR3 is TGTGCCAGTAGTATATTAGCAGGAGGGGTCTACGAGCAGTACTTC. The encoded protein is CASSILAGGVYEQYF.

The chain is built from TRBV7-9 and TRBJ2-2; D may be TRBD2 (6 bases). The CDR3 consists of 15 residues. Germline CDR1 and CDR2: SEHNR and FQNEAQ (reference sequence). V lost 1 base to trimming and J lost 3 bases, with 9 bases between them. Written as DNA, the CDR3 is TGTGCCAGCAGCTTAGGACTAGTTGACACCGGGGAGCTGTTTTTT. It codes for CASSLGLVDTGELFF. Filled out from reference TRBV7-9 and TRBJ2-2, the complete variable domain reads DTGVSQNPRHKITKRGQNVTFRCDPISEHNRLYWYRQTLGQGPEFLTYFQNEAQLEKSRLLSDRFSAERPKGSFSTLEIQRTEQGDSAMYLCASSLGLVDTGELFFGEGSRLTVL.

The rearrangement links TRBV6-1 to TRBJ2-5; D possibly corresponds to TRBD2 (6 bases). Germline values: CDR1 MNHNS, CDR2 SASEGT. V lost 4 bases and J lost 5, with 11 bases in between. The CDR3 consists of 13 residues. The CDR3 DNA reads as TGTGCCAGCAGTGTGCGGGATAGGGAGACCCAGTACTTC. Its translation is CASSVRDRETQYF.

The chain has TRBV2 and TRBJ2-6; 10 bases match TRBD2. The germline V gene encodes CDR1 SNHLY and CDR2 FYNNEI. After removal of 3 bases from V and 2 bases from J, the junction contained 7 bases not matched to a gene. The CDR3 has 18 amino acids. The DNA of the CDR3 is TGTGCCAGCAGTGATTTCGCTAGCGGGAGTACTGGGGCCAACGTCCTGACTTTC. Its translation is CASSDFASGSTGANVLTF.

The CDR3 DNA sequence: TGTGCCAGCAGCGGAGCTACCTACGAGCAGTACTTC. It is translated as CASSGATYEQYF. The V call is TRBV2, the J call TRBJ2-7; D not certain. The germline CDR1 and CDR2 sequences are SNHLY and FYNNEI. The CDR3 extends over 12 amino acids. The V gene lost 6 bases and the J gene lost 2 bases, with 8 bases spanning the gap.

The CDR3 sequence: CASSLEATSGDEQYF. The CDR3 DNA sequence: TGTGCCAGCAGTTTAGAGGCTACCTCGGGCGACGAGCAGTACTTC. V usage is TRBV28 and J usage is TRBJ2-5; D uncertain. The J call may be wrong; the DNA end is better matched by TRBJ2-7. This CDR3 has 15 amino acids. CDR1 and CDR2 (germline): MDHEN, SYDVKM.

J is TRBJ2-7 and V is TRBV28, with D maybe TRBD2 (6 bases). The length of the CDR3 is 15 residues. The V end was cut by 6 bases, the J end by 2 bases, with 17 bases between. Germline loops: CDR1 MDHEN, CDR2 SYDVKM. CDR3 DNA: TGTGCCAGCAGCAGTGGCGGGGCAAATACCTACGAGCAGTACTTC. It is translated as CASSSGGANTYEQYF.

The rearrangement uses TRBV7-3 and TRBJ2-1; TRBD2 agrees at 14 bases. Germline V lookup: CDR1 SGHTA, CDR2 FQGTGA. After removal of 5 bases from V and 9 bases from J, the junction contained 12 bases not matched to a gene. The CDR3 runs 17 residues. The CDR3 region has the DNA TGTGCCAGCAGCCGAGGGACTAGCGGGAGAAGGGGCGGTGAGCAGTTCTTC. It yields the protein CASSRGTSGRRGGEQFF.

The rearrangement joins TRBV2 to TRBJ2-7, with D possibly being TRBD2 (6 bases). CDR3 length equals 15 residues. Trimming removed 6 bases from V and 0 bases from J, with 15 bases in between. Per the germline V gene, CDR1 is SNHLY and CDR2 is FYNNEI. The CDR3 region is CASRRSPGASYEQYF. The CDR3 nucleotides are TGTGCCAGCAGGAGGTCCCCGGGAGCCTCCTACGAGCAGTACTTC.

The chain links TRBV5-4 to TRBJ2-3; tentatively, D is TRBD1 (5 bases). V was shortened by 4 bases and J by 0 bases, with 9 bases between the two germline ends. This CDR3 is built from 14 residues. Germline V gene data show CDR1 as SGHNT and CDR2 as YYREEE (reference sequence). CDR3 coding DNA: TGTGCCAGCAGCAAACAGGCGAGCACAGATACGCAGTATTTT. Its protein product is CASSKQASTDTQYF.

This chain uses TRBV28 with TRBJ1-5; 8 bases line up with TRBD1. V lost 2 bases and J lost 6; bases outside the gene matches: 12. The CDR3 spans 17 residues. CDR1 and CDR2 from the germline V gene are MDHEN and SYDVKM. CDR3 residues: CASSLNPGGFMFQPQHF. CDR3 in DNA: TGTGCCAGCAGTTTAAACCCAGGGGGCTTCATGTTTCAGCCCCAGCATTTT. Drawing the rest from reference TRBV28 and TRBJ1-5, the complete variable domain is DVKVTQSSRYLVKRTGEKVFLECVQDMDHENMFWYRQDPGLGLRLIYFSYDVKMKEKGDIPEGYSVSREKKERFSLILESASTNQTSMYLCASSLNPGGFMFQPQHFGDGTRLSIL.

This chain links TRBV28 with TRBJ1-5; D perhaps matches TRBD1 (5 bases). Germline loops: CDR1 MDHEN, CDR2 SYDVKM. CDR3 size: 12 residues. Trimming cost V 8 bases and J 2 bases, with 7 bases left between them. This CDR3 is CASPGGNQPQHF. The CDR3 DNA reads as TGTGCCAGCCCGGGGGGCAATCAGCCCCAGCATTTT.

This sequence joins TRBV19 and TRBJ2-3; D not certain. V was trimmed by 1 base and J by 4 bases, leaving 6 bases between them. CDR3 length: 13 residues. The germline CDR1 and CDR2 sequences are LNHDA and SQIVND (reference sequence). The CDR3 DNA follows: TGTGCCAGTAGTATAGGAGTTGCAGATACGCAGTATTTT. Translation: CASSIGVADTQYF.

The gene calls are TRBV25-1 and TRBJ2-7; D unresolved. V lost 5 bases, J lost 0 bases, and 14 bases lay in between. The CDR3 is 15 amino acids. The germline gives CDR1 MGHDK, CDR2 SYGVNS. The CDR3 spells CASSTSRTVSYEQYF. The CDR3 DNA is TGTGCCAGCAGTACTTCCCGGACGGTCTCCTACGAGCAGTACTTC.

This clone turned up a few times. The chain is built from TRBV28 and TRBJ2-7; 7 bases agree with TRBD2. After removal of 3 bases from V and 4 bases from J, the junction contained 6 bases not matched to a gene. The germline V gene has CDR1 MDHEN and CDR2 SYDVKM. The CDR3 sequence is 14 residues long. The DNA of the CDR3 is TGTGCCAGCAGTTTCGGAGGGAGGGAGTACGAGCAGTACTTC. This codes for CASSFGGREYEQYF.